This T cell receptor beta chain was recovered during a study of T-cell memory formation after mild COVID-19 (dated by TCRdb to the early 2020s). Background for the entire study: TCR sequence clusters from the two donors were found to be largely donor specific. In two donors, T-cell clones that expanded and contracted after mild COVID-19 were tracked by sequencing TCRalpha and TCRbeta repertoires over time. The cohort comprised two young, previously healthy adult volunteers, one female and one male. What the research found in general, with its limitations: Some responding clones were detected in pre-infection memory, which suggested that pre-existing cross-reactive memory T cells had joined the SARS-CoV-2 response. SARS-CoV-2 specificity of the second-wave clones peaking on day 37 was not confirmed. From day 15 to 85, contracting clones showed balanced CD4/CD8 phenotypes, whereas a second wave of clones that expanded from day 15 to 37 leaned towards CD4+. Contracting CD4+ clones turned up mainly in the CM and EM memory subsets, whereas EMRA was where CD8+ clones were enriched. Only a couple of mild cases were covered in the study, and larger cohorts including severe cases with pre-infection samples were considered necessary.

The sample was run on an Illumina NovaSeq 6000. TCRalpha and TCRbeta cDNA libraries were built by 5'RACE with constant-segment primers, adding sample barcodes and unique molecular identifiers. Trizol reagent was used to extract RNA from every sample. Amplification of the libraries took two PCR steps, and the second step added a second sample barcode plus Illumina TruSeq adapters. The libraries were sequenced on an Illumina NovaSeq using 2 x 150 bp paired-end reads. Under the source paper's analysis protocol: Reads were demultiplexed and collapsed into UMI-guided consensus sequences with migec v1.2.7. With mixcr v2.1.11, UMI consensuses were aligned to TRA and TRB V and J templates and assembled into clonotypes. A clonotype was counted as expanded or contracted only if both edgeR and NoisET called the change significant, with noise models trained on biological replicates. For edgeR calls, the thresholds were a false discovery rate-adjusted p below 0.01 and a log2 fold-change of 1. As an exploratory analysis of dynamics, max-normalized trajectories of the 1000 most abundant clonotypes were examined with PCA combined with hierarchical clustering. Separately sequenced CD4+ and CD8+ repertoires were used to assign the CD4 or CD8 phenotype of responding clones. TCRdb applied fastp at Q25 and MiXCR to the public reads, then kept only in-frame beta chains. Rows with a matching CDR3 protein are joined into one entry that keeps the most common DNA and genes. TCRdb assigned the V and J calls; the authors' analysis was not used. The sample contains some 210,000 distinct CDR3 sequences, over 9.5% of them found a single time. The leading ten clones occupy approximately 3% of the sample.

This clonotype was seen more than once but under ten times. What this receptor recognizes is not known. Base qualities were left out, and no much larger clone turns up one base away. PBMCs were isolated by Ficoll-Paque density gradient centrifugation. Relative to germline, V is 3 bases shorter and J is 1 base shorter, with 9 bases between their ends. Inclusive of the bounding cysteine and phenylalanine, the CDR3 is 14 residues long. Only the CDR3 DNA stays, 42 bases, in frame from base 1. The receptor was derived from a man aged 18 to 35 who had mild COVID-19 (a few samples of this study predate the infection). The sample titles of this study are shuffled in the database, so cell type and time point are left out; the donor was told from shared clones. This chain joins TRBV12-3 or TRBV12-4 to TRBJ1-1; the D gene is possibly TRBD1, with 6 bases matching. Sequenced input: PBMCs or a T cell subset sorted from them (not recorded which). The DNA sequence is as follows: TGTGCCAGCAGTTTCCCCAGGGGGAACACTGAAGCTTTCTTT. Translated, this is CASSFPRGNTEAFF.